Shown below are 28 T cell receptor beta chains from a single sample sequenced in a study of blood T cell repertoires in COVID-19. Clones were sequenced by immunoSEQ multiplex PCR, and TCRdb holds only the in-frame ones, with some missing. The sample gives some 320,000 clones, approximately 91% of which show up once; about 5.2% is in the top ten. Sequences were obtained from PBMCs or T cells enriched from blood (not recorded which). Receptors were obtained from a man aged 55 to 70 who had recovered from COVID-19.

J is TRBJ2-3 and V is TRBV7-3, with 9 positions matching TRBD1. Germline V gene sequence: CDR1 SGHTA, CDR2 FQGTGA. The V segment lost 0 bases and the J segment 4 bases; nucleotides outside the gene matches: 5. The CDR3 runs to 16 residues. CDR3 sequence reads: CASSLTGTGTADTQYF. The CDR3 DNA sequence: TGTGCCAGCAGCTTAACGGGGACAGGGACGGCAGATACGCAGTATTTT.

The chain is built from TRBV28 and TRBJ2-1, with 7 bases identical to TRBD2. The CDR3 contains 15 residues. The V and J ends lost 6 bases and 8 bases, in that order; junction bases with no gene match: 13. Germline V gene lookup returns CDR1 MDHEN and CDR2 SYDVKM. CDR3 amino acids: CASRPGGRVQDEQFF. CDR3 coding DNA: TGTGCCAGCAGACCCGGCGGGAGAGTTCAGGATGAGCAGTTCTTC.

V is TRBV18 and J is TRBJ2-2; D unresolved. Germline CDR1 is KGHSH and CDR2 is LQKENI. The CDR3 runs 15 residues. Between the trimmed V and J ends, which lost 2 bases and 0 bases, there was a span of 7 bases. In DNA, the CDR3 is TGTGCCAGCTCACCAGGCGGCTCGAACACCGGGGAGCTGTTTTTT. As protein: CASSPGGSNTGELFF.

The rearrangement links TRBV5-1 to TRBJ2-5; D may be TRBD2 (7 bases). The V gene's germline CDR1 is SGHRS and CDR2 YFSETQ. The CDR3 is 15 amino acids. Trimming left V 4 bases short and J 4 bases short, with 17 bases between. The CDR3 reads CASSPAGRGPETQYF. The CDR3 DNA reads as TGCGCCAGCAGCCCCGCAGGGCGGGGGCCAGAGACCCAGTACTTC.

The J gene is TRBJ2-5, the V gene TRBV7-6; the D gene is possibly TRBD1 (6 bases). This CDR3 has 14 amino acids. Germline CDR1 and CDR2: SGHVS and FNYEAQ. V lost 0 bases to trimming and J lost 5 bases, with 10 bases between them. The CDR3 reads CASSLAGHGETQYF. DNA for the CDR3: TGTGCCAGCAGCTTAGCGGGACACGGGGAGACCCAGTACTTC.

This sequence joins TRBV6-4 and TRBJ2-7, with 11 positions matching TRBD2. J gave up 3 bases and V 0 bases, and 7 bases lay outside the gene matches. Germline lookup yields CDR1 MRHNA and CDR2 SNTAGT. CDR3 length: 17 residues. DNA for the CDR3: TGTGCCAGCAGTGACTCTAGCGGGAGGGCTCGATTCTACGAGCAGTACTTC. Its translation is CASSDSSGRARFYEQYF.

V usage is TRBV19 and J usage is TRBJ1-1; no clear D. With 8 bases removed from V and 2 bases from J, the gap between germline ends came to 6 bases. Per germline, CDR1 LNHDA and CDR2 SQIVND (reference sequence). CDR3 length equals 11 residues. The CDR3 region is CASAKNTEAFF. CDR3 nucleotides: TGTGCCAGTGCTAAAAACACTGAAGCTTTCTTT.

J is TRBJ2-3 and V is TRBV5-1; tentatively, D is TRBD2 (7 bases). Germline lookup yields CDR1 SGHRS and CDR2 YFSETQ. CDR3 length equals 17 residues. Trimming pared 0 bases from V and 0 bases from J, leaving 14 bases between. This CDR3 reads CASSLGSGGVSTDTQYF. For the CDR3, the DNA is TGCGCCAGCAGCTTGGGTTCGGGGGGCGTTAGCACAGATACGCAGTATTTT.

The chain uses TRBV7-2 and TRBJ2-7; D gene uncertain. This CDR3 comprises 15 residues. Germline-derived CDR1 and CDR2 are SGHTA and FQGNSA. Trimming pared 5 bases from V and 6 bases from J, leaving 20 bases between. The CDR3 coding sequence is TGTGCCAGCAGCCCGCGGCCCTATAAAATCCCCGAGCAGTACTTC. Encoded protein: CASSPRPYKIPEQYF. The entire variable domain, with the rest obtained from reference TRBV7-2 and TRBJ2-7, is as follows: GAGVSQSPSNKVTEKGKDVELRCDPISGHTALYWYRQSLGQGLEFLIYFQGNSAPDKSGLPSDRFSAERTGGSVSTLTIQRTQQEDSAVYLCASSPRPYKIPEQYFGPGTRLTVT.

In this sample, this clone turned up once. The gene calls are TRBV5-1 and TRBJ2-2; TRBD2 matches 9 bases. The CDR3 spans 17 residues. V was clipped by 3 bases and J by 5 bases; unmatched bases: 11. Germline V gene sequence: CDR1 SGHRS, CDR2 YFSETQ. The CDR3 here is CASSSPGLALGTGELFF. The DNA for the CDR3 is TGCGCCAGCAGCTCCCCGGGACTAGCTCTTGGGACCGGGGAGCTGTTTTTT.

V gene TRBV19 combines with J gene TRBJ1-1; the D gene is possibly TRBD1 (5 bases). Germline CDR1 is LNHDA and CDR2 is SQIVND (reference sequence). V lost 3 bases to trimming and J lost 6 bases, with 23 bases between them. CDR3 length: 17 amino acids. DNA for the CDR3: TGTGCCAGTAGTATCCCCCCGGACCTGAACAGGTTCTCTGAAGCTTTCTTT. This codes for CASSIPPDLNRFSEAFF.

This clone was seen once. DNA of the CDR3: TGCGCCAGCAGCTGGAGGGGCACTAGCGGAGAAGAGACCCAGTACTTC. This gives the protein CASSWRGTSGEETQYF. The rearrangement uses TRBV5-1 and TRBJ2-5; 8 bases map to TRBD2. Germline-derived CDR1 and CDR2 are SGHRS and YFSETQ. The CDR3 is 16 amino acids. J lost 3 bases, V lost 3 bases, and 10 bases had no gene match. The whole variable domain, remainder taken from reference TRBV5-1 and TRBJ2-5, is KAGVTQTPRYLIKTRGQQVTLSCSPISGHRSVSWYQQTPGQGLQFLFEYFSETQRNKGNFPGRFSGRQFSNSRSEMNVSTLELGDSALYLCASSWRGTSGEETQYFGPGTRLLVL.

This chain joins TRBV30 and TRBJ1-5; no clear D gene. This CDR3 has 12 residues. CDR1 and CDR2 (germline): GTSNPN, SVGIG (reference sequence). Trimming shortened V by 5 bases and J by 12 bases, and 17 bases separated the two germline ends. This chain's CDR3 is CAWGTRNERQHF. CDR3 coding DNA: TGTGCCTGGGGCACTAGAAACGAGCGCCAGCATTTT.

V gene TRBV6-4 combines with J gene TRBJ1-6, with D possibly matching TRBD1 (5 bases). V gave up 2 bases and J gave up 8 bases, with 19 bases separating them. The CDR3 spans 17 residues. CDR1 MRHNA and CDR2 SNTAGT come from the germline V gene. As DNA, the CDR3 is TGTGCCAGCAGTGACCCTTACACGAAACCCAGGGATTCACCCCTCCACTTT. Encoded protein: CASSDPYTKPRDSPLHF.

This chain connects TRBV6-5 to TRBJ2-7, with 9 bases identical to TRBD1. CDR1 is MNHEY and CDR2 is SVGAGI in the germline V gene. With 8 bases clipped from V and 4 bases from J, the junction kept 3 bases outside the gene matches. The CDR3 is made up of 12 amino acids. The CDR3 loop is CASRDRAYEQYF. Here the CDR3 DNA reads TGTGCCAGCCGGGACAGGGCGTACGAGCAGTACTTC.

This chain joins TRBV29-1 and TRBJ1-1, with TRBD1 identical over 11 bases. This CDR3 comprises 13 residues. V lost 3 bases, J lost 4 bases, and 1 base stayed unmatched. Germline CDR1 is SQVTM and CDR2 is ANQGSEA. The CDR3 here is CSVEGTGGTEAFF. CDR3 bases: TGCAGCGTTGAGGGGACAGGGGGCACTGAAGCTTTCTTT.

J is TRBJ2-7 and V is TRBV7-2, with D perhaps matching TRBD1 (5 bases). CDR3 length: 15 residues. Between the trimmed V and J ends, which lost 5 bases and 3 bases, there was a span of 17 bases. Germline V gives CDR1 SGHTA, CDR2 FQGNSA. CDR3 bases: TGTGCCAGCAGCGCTCGAGCTGGACACTTCTACGAGCAGTACTTC. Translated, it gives CASSARAGHFYEQYF.

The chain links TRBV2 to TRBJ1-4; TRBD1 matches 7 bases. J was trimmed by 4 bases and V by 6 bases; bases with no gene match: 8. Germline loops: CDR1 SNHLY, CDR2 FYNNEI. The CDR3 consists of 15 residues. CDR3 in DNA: TGTGCCAGCAGGCGACAGGGCGGGATTAATGAAAAACTGTTTTTT. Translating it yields CASRRQGGINEKLFF.

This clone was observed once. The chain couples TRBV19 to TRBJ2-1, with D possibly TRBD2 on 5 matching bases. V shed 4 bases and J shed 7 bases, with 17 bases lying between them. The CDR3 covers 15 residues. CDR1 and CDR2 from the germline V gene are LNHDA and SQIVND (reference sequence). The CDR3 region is CASSTRGISPNEQFF. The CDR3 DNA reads TGTGCCAGTAGTACAAGAGGGATAAGTCCGAATGAGCAGTTCTTC. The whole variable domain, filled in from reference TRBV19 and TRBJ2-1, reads DGGITQSPKYLFRKEGQNVTLSCEQNLNHDAMYWYRQDPGQGLRLIYYSQIVNDFQKGDIAEGYSVSREKKESFPLTVTSAQKNPTAFYLCASSTRGISPNEQFFGPGTRLTVL.

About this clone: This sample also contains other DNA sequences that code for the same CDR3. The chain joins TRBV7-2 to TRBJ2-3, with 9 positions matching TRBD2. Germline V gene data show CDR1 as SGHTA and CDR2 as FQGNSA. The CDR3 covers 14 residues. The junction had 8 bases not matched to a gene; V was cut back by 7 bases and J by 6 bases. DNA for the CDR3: TGTGCCAGCACCCCGGGACTAGCATCGGATACGCAGTATTTT. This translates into CASTPGLASDTQYF. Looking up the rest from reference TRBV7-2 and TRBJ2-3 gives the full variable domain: GAGVSQSPSNKVTEKGKDVELRCDPISGHTALYWYRQSLGQGLEFLIYFQGNSAPDKSGLPSDRFSAERTGGSVSTLTIQRTQQEDSAVYLCASTPGLASDTQYFGPGTRLTVL.

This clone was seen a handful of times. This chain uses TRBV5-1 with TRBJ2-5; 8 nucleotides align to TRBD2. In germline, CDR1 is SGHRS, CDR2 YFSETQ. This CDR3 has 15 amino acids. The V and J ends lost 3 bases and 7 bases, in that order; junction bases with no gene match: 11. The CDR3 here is CASSSVRAGGWTQYF. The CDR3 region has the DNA TGCGCCAGCAGCTCTGTTCGTGCGGGGGGATGGACCCAGTACTTC.

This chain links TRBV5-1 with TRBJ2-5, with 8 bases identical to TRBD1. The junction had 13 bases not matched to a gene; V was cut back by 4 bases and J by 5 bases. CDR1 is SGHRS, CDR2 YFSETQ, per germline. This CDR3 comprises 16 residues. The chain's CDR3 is CASSPQTQGGRETQYF. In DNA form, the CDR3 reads TGCGCCAGCAGCCCCCAGACACAGGGGGGCCGTGAGACCCAGTACTTC.

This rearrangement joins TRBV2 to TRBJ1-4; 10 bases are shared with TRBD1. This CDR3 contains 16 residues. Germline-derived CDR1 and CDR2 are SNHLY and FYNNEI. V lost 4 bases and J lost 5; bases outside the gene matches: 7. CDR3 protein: CASSGSWDRGNEKLFF. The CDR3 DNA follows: TGTGCCAGCAGTGGCTCCTGGGACAGGGGCAATGAAAAACTGTTTTTT. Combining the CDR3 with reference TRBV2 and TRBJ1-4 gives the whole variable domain EPEVTQTPSHQVTQMGQEVILRCVPISNHLYFYWYRQILGQKVEFLVSFYNNEISEKSEIFDDQFSVERPDGSNFTLKIRSTKLEDSAMYFCASSGSWDRGNEKLFFGSGTQLSVL.

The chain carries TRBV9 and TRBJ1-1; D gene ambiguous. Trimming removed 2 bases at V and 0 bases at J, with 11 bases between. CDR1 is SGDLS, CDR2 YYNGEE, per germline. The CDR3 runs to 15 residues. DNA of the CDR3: TGTGCCAGCAGCGTTCTGGGAGGGCTGAACACTGAAGCTTTCTTT. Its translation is CASSVLGGLNTEAFF. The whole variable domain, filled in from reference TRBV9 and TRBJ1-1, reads DSGVTQTPKHLITATGQRVTLRCSPRSGDLSVYWYQQSLDQGLQFLIQYYNGEERAKGNILERFSAQQFPDLHSELNLSSLELGDSALYFCASSVLGGLNTEAFFGQGTRLTVV.

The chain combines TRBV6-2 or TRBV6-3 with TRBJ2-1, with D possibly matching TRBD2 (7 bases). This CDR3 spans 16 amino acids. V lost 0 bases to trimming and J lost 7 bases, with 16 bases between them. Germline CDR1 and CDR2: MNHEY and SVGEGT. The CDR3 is CASSYSRGATGNEQFF. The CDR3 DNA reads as TGTGCCAGCAGTTACTCACGGGGGGCGACGGGGAATGAGCAGTTCTTC.

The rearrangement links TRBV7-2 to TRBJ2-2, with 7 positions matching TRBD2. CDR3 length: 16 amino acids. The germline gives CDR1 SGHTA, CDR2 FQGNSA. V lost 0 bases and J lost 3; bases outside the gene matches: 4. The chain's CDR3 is CASSLAVTSHTGELFF. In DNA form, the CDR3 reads TGTGCCAGCAGCTTAGCTGTGACTAGCCACACCGGGGAGCTGTTTTTT.

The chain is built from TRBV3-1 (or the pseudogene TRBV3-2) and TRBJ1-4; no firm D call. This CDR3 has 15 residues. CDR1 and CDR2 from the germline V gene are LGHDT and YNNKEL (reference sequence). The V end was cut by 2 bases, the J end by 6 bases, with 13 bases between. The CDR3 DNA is TGTGCCAGCAGCCAAACTAGGAACCTGGATGAAAAACTGTTTTTT. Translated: CASSQTRNLDEKLFF.

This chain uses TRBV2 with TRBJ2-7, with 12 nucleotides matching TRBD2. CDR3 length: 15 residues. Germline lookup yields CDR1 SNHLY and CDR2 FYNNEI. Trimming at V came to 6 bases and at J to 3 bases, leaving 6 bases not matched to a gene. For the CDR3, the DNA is TGTGCCAGCAGGGGACAGACTAGCGGGAGCTACGAGCAGTACTTC. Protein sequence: CASRGQTSGSYEQYF. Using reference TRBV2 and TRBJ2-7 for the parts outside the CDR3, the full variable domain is EPEVTQTPSHQVTQMGQEVILRCVPISNHLYFYWYRQILGQKVEFLVSFYNNEISEKSEIFDDQFSVERPDGSNFTLKIRSTKLEDSAMYFCASRGQTSGSYEQYFGPGTRLTVT.